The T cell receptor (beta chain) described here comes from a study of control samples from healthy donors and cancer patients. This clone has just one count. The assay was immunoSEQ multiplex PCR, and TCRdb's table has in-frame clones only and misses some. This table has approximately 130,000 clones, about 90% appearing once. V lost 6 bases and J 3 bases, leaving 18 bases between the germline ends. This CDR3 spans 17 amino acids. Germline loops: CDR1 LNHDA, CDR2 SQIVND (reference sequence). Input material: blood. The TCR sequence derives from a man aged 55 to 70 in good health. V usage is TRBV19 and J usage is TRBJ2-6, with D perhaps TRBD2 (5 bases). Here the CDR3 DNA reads TGTGCCAGTAGCACGAGTGTCGGACTCATTGGGGCCAACGTCCTGACTTTC. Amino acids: CASSTSVGLIGANVLTF.